Listed here are 8 T cell receptor beta chains from one sample, sequenced in a study of CD8 T cells in ankylosing spondylitis. TCRdb reprocessed the 5' RACE reads via MiXCR and lists one record per CDR3 protein. Among approximately 300,000 distinct CDR3 sequences, 7% to 9% were seen once, and the ten largest hold more than 12%. Broader study findings: A TCR beta motif of several highly homologous variants appeared characteristic of ankylosing spondylitis blood.

These receptors lack a known antigen. The sample comprised blood, either unsorted or a sorted T cell fraction (not recorded which). These receptors were taken from a male donor with ankylosing spondylitis.

The chain has TRBV2 and TRBJ1-1, with unresolved D. V was clipped by 1 base and J by 3 bases, with 9 bases between them. This CDR3 has 14 residues. Germline lookup yields CDR1 SNHLY and CDR2 FYNNEI. CDR3 coding DNA: TGTGCCAGCAGTGAAGAACGAACCCACACTGAAGCTTTCTTT. Its translation: CASSEERTHTEAFF.

There are many counts of this clonotype. The gene calls are TRBV27 and TRBJ2-1; 12 positions agree with TRBD2. Germline V CDR1 and CDR2: MNHEY, SMNVEV (reference sequence). Germline trimming cut 3 bases from V and 7 bases from J; bases unmatched to any gene: 4. The CDR3 consists of 15 residues. The CDR3: CASSLPSGRENEQFF. The CDR3 DNA sequence: TGTGCCAGCAGTTTGCCTAGCGGGAGGGAGAATGAGCAGTTCTTC.

The CDR3 region has the DNA TGTGCCAGCAGCCGAAGCCAGGCTCGAGGGGCTTTCTTT. Protein sequence: CASSRSQARGAFF. J is TRBJ1-1 and V is TRBV12-3 or TRBV12-4; unclear D gene. The CDR3 has 13 amino acids. Trimming cost V 6 bases and J 11 bases, with 19 bases left between them.

In this sample, this clonotype turned up many times. The CDR3 reads CASSADSYSNQPQHF. CDR3 nucleotide sequence: TGTGCCAGCAGCGCCGACAGTTATAGCAATCAGCCCCAGCATTTT. The V gene is TRBV2, the J gene TRBJ1-5, with TRBD1 as a possible D gene (5 bases). V dropped 6 bases and J dropped 0 bases, with 12 bases sitting between them. Germline loops: CDR1 SNHLY, CDR2 FYNNEI. The CDR3 is made up of 15 amino acids.

This clonotype was detected many times. The genes are TRBV12-3 or TRBV12-4 and TRBJ2-7, with D perhaps being TRBD1 or TRBD2 (5 bases each). The CDR3 contains 13 residues. The V end was cut by 7 bases, the J end by 4 bases, with 14 bases between. The CDR3 sequence: CASTRGEGYEQYF. CDR3 sequence (DNA): TGTGCCAGCACCCGGGGCGAGGGTTACGAGCAGTACTTC.

This clonotype appeared many times. The chain couples TRBV4-1 to TRBJ1-4; D is perhaps TRBD1 (5 bases). The CDR3 totals 16 residues. The germline V and J ends were trimmed by 4 bases and 7 bases, with 19 bases remaining between them. Germline CDR1 reads MGHRA; CDR2 reads YSYEKL. CDR3 sequence: CASSPPGGQGREKLFF. As DNA, the CDR3 is TGCGCCAGCAGCCCACCGGGAGGACAAGGACGTGAAAAACTGTTTTTT.

This clonotype was picked up a small number of times. This rearrangement joins TRBV11-3 to TRBJ1-1, with D perhaps TRBD1 (5 bases). Between the trimmed V and J ends, which lost 1 base and 1 base, there was a span of 10 bases. This CDR3 has 15 amino acids. Germline V lookup: CDR1 SGHNT, CDR2 YENEEA. The CDR3 loop is CASSLVEGRNTEAFF. DNA of the CDR3: TGTGCCAGCAGCTTAGTGGAGGGGAGGAACACTGAAGCTTTCTTT.

This clonotype was counted only a few times. The gene calls are TRBV7-9 and TRBJ2-2; no definite D call. This CDR3 region has 15 residues. Germline V lookup: CDR1 SEHNR, CDR2 FQNEAQ (reference sequence). Trimming pared 2 bases from V and 3 bases from J, leaving 10 bases between. CDR3 amino acids: CASSLSGLDTGELFF. The CDR3 nucleotides are TGTGCCAGCAGCTTAAGTGGGCTCGACACCGGGGAGCTGTTTTTT. The full variable domain, completed using reference TRBV7-9 and TRBJ2-2, is DTGVSQNPRHKITKRGQNVTFRCDPISEHNRLYWYRQTLGQGPEFLTYFQNEAQLEKSRLLSDRFSAERPKGSFSTLEIQRTEQGDSAMYLCASSLSGLDTGELFFGEGSRLTVL.